This TCR beta chain was documented in a study of Graves' ophthalmopathy and Graves' hyperthyroidism (dated by TCRdb to about 2018). In the study overall: Peripheral blood samples were taken at the time of initial diagnosis, before any treatment was given. In roughly 6 hyperthyroidism patients, T-cell repertoires of thyroid tissue and blood were compared. In total, some 140 blood samples were TCR-sequenced: fewer than 50 ophthalmopathy, under 85 hyperthyroidism and some 17 hyperthyroidism-to-ophthalmopathy patients. An independent validation cohort was composed of some 18 hyperthyroidism patients and roughly 16 patients who later progressed from hyperthyroidism to ophthalmopathy. Following sampling, methimazole starting at 30 mg daily was administered to hyperthyroidism patients, and high-dose intravenous methylprednisolone was administered to ophthalmopathy patients. TCR beta repertoire signatures were used to distinguish Graves' ophthalmopathy from Graves' hyperthyroidism and to predict progression to ophthalmopathy. To explore V-J signatures that separate ophthalmopathy from hyperthyroidism, a discovery set of fewer than 110 patients was enrolled, consisting of 43 with ophthalmopathy and roughly 57 with stable hyperthyroidism. The roughly 90 discovery patients were divided at random into training and test sets in a 7:3 ratio. Study-wide conclusions, independent of this receptor: Most of the expanded thyroid clonotypes with a frequency above 0.001 were also detected in blood, and it was suggested that the thyroid immune response may be reflected by blood repertoires. In validation, the model predicted ophthalmopathy progression with more than 55% sensitivity and roughly 78% specificity; roughly 11 predicted patients were CT-confirmed with GO in a median of about 7.1 months. Sample size was not statistically predetermined, and group allocation was not concealed from the investigators. In cross-validation, the 13-signature model distinguished ophthalmopathy from stable hyperthyroidism with approximately 90% sensitivity and 81% to 82% specificity, while in the test set the corresponding values were about 79% and 69%.

The germline ends are 9 bases apart after V is trimmed by 5 bases and J by 2 bases. Spanning cysteine to phenylalanine, the CDR3 consists of 13 amino acids. CDR3 DNA is the only sequence kept; it has 39 bases, read in frame from the first base. CDR1 and CDR2, per the germline V gene, are MNHEY and SVGAGI. Ophthalmopathy patients were characterized by moderately to severely active disease, a Clinical Activity Score of at least 3, a NOSPECS grade of at least 4, and a disease duration under 3 months. Patients with other autoimmune diseases, uncontrolled infections, pregnancy or lactation were excluded from the study. Clinical symptoms, serum thyroxine, TRAb, thyroid ultrasound and orbital computed tomography formed the basis of the diagnosis. PBMCs were isolated from about 9 ml of fresh peripheral blood by Ficoll-Paque density gradient centrifugation. Trizol reagent was used to extract the total RNA, and its quality was then checked on an Agilent 2100 Bioanalyzer.

This clonotype was seen many times. The antigen this receptor binds is unknown. No clone much larger than this one lies a single base away; base qualities are absent. For repertoire sequencing, the TCR beta CDR3 regions were amplified from RNA transcripts. HTBI primers and the Qiagen OneStep RT-PCR kit were used in a first-round RT-PCR, which was followed by a second-round multiplex PCR, size selection and purification. The libraries underwent paired-end sequencing with 100 bp reads on an Illumina HiSeq2000. In the source study's methods: SOAPnuke was used to process the reads, removing any read that contained adapters or uncalled bases, had a mean Phred below 15, or lacked an exact match to the constant primer or identifier. COPE v1.2.5 was used to merge high-quality paired reads. Clonotypes were defined as unique nucleotide sequences and were aligned to IMGT TRB V, D and J references using MiTCR v1.1. Only V-J combinations with frequency above 0.0001 were analysed, covering over 98% of repertoires. A TCR clonal expansion and chaos score per V-J combination was defined as the ratio of F50 clonal expansion to chaos observed in the TCRdist matrix. Welch's t-statistics and random forest were used to reduce the features to about a dozen V-J combinations, which were then used as input to a naive Bayes classifier. The Morisita-Horn index was used to measure how similar the thyroid and blood repertoires were. Through fastp at Q25 and MiXCR, TCRdb rebuilt clones from the public reads, retaining in-frame beta chains. A single entry per CDR3 protein holds the most common genes and DNA from its merged rows. These V and J calls derive from TCRdb rather than the authors' analysis. For this sample there are some 210,000 distinct CDR3 sequences; 25% to 30% appear just once. About 9.3% of the sample belongs to the ten largest clones.

This receptor was identified in a middle-aged man with Graves' ophthalmopathy. Donor details come from another sample of the same person, matched by shared clones. Rearrangement joined TRBV6-5 to TRBJ1-1, with the D gene not clear enough to name. The sequencing input was peripheral blood. The CDR3 protein is CASSTYPNTEAFF. The nucleotide sequence is given as TGTGCCAGCAGTACCTACCCTAACACTGAAGCTTTCTTT.